This record looks at one T cell receptor beta chain sequence and its context. These data originate in a study of control samples from healthy donors and cancer patients. Repertoires were generated with immunoSEQ multiplex PCR, while TCRdb's copy carries only in-frame clones and drops some. The sample lists approximately 110,000 clones, approximately 89% occurring once. Trimming cost V 1 base and J 3 bases; bases outside gene matches: 7. Germline CDR1 reads SGHVS; CDR2 reads FQNEAQ. The CDR3 has 16 residues. The sequenced material came from blood. The V gene is TRBV7-8, the J gene TRBJ2-7; 9 bases line up with TRBD1. This receptor was identified in a woman aged 18-29 years in good health. The CDR3 is CASSLGGADRGYEQYF. CDR3 nucleotides: TGTGCCAGCAGCTTAGGGGGGGCGGACAGGGGCTACGAGCAGTACTTC. Drawing the rest from reference TRBV7-8 and TRBJ2-7, the complete variable domain is GAGVSQSPRYKVAKRGQDVALRCDPISGHVSLFWYQQALGQGPEFLTYFQNEAQLDKSGLPSDRFFAERPEGSVSTLKIQRTQQEDSAVYLCASSLGGADRGYEQYFGPGTRLTVT.